A single sample is the source of the 18 T cell receptor beta chains below, sequenced in a study of cytomegalovirus exposure and HLA in healthy donors. The PCR employed 60 Vbeta primers together with 13 Jbeta primers. Data came from immunoSEQ multiplex PCR; TCRdb stores just in-frame clones and leaves some out. This sample has 110,000 to 150,000 clones, with 70% to 85% found just once. Source material: PBMCs. All receptors come from a woman aged 60-75 years in good health and CMV-seropositive.

The chain recombines TRBV28 with TRBJ1-4; D not certain. This CDR3 region has 14 residues. V shed 6 bases and J shed 0 bases, with 8 bases lying between them. Germline assignment: CDR1 MDHEN and CDR2 SYDVKM. The CDR3 here is CASSLTATNEKLFF. In DNA, the CDR3 is TGTGCCAGCAGCCTTACAGCAACTAATGAAAAACTGTTTTTT.

The rearrangement uses TRBV5-6 and TRBJ1-1, with unresolved D. The V gene's germline CDR1 is SGHDT and CDR2 YYEEEE. The length of the CDR3 is 14 residues. The V and J ends lost 0 bases and 5 bases respectively, with 11 bases between them. CDR3: CASSLAGMGTEAFF. CDR3 coding DNA: TGTGCCAGCAGCTTGGCGGGGATGGGGACTGAAGCTTTCTTT.

CDR3 loop: CASSAPGGPSREQYF. CDR3 DNA: TGTGCCAGCAGTGCTCCGGGAGGGCCGAGTCGTGAGCAGTACTTC. The chain joins TRBV28 to TRBJ2-7; 8 nucleotides agree with TRBD2. In germline, CDR1 is MDHEN, CDR2 SYDVKM. The CDR3 runs 15 residues. V shed 5 bases and J 7 bases; nucleotides not matched to a gene: 13.

In the case of this clone: A junction end diverges from the germline sequence, so it may reflect a read error. The chain carries TRBV7-8 and TRBJ2-7, with TRBD2 matching 8 bases. This CDR3 has 13 residues. Germline values: CDR1 SGHVS, CDR2 FQNEAQ. The CDR3 region is CARSLAGSYEQYF. The CDR3 bases are TGTGCCAGGAGCTTAGCGGGGAGCTACGAGCAGTACTTC. Looking up the rest from reference TRBV7-8 and TRBJ2-7 gives the full variable domain: GAGVSQSPRYKVAKRGQDVALRCDPISGHVSLFWYQQALGQGPEFLTYFQNEAQLDKSGLPSDRFFAERPEGSVSTLKIQRTQQEDSAVYLCARSLAGSYEQYFGPGTRLTVT.

The chain recombines TRBV4-3 with TRBJ2-5; TRBD2 agrees at 10 bases. Germline-derived CDR1 and CDR2 are LGHNA and YSLEER. The CDR3 spans 18 residues. Trimming at V came to 0 bases and at J to 6 bases, leaving 13 bases not matched to a gene. The CDR3 sequence: CASSQDWASGSERKTQYF. The CDR3 DNA reads TGCGCCAGCAGCCAAGATTGGGCTAGCGGGAGTGAGAGAAAGACCCAGTACTTC.

This chain connects TRBV9 to TRBJ2-1; the match to TRBD2 covers 11 bases. The CDR3 totals 17 residues. Germline V CDR1 and CDR2: SGDLS, YYNGEE. V shed 3 bases, J shed 6 bases, and the junction held 11 bases outside the gene matches. CDR3 loop: CASSATASGRLGNEQFF. In DNA form, the CDR3 reads TGTGCCAGCAGCGCAACGGCTAGCGGGAGGTTGGGCAATGAGCAGTTCTTC.

This chain joins TRBV19 and TRBJ2-7; TRBD2 aligns across 10 bases. The V and J ends lost 6 bases and 2 bases, in that order; junction bases with no gene match: 7. Germline V gene data show CDR1 as LNHDA and CDR2 as SQIVND (reference sequence). The CDR3 runs 15 residues. For the CDR3, the DNA is TGTGCCAGTAGCCGCACTAGCGGGATAACCTACGAGCAGTACTTC. Translated, it gives CASSRTSGITYEQYF.

The chain couples TRBV6-5 to TRBJ1-4, with 7 bases aligning to TRBD1. This CDR3 contains 14 residues. The trim removed 5 bases at V and 7 bases at J, leaving 7 bases unmatched. CDR1 is MNHEY, CDR2 SVGAGI, per germline. Here the CDR3 DNA reads TGTGCCAGCAGTCCCGGGACAGAGACTGAAAAACTGTTTTTT. As protein: CASSPGTETEKLFF.

CDR3 coding DNA: TGTGCCAGCAGCTTAGGGACAGGTCCCATTCAGTACTTC. This encodes CASSLGTGPIQYF. The chain recombines TRBV7-2 with TRBJ2-4, with TRBD1 matching over 7 bases. The V gene's germline CDR1 is SGHTA and CDR2 FQGNSA. V was clipped by 1 base and J by 9 bases; unmatched bases: 3. CDR3 length: 13 amino acids.

DNA for the CDR3: TGTGCCTGGAGTGGGTGGACAGGCAATCAGCCCCAGCATTTT. This encodes CAWSGWTGNQPQHF. The chain couples TRBV30 to TRBJ1-5; tentatively, D is TRBD1 (6 bases). Germline assignment: CDR1 GTSNPN and CDR2 SVGIG (reference sequence). This CDR3 is built from 14 residues. Trimming removed 1 base at V and 2 bases at J, with 9 bases between.

The chain employs TRBV7-3 and TRBJ2-3; 7 bases match TRBD2. Germline assignment: CDR1 SGHTA and CDR2 FQGTGA. The CDR3 has 14 residues. V shed 5 bases, J shed 0 bases, and the junction held 2 bases outside the gene matches. The CDR3 DNA is TGTGCCAGCAGCCGAGCGGGAAGCACAGATACGCAGTATTTT. Translated: CASSRAGSTDTQYF.

In its sample, this clone was seen a few times. The rearrangement links TRBV5-8 to TRBJ2-7; perhaps TRBD2 as D (5 bases). This CDR3 is built from 12 residues. Trimming removed 1 base from V and 5 bases from J, with 7 bases in between. Germline V gene lookup returns CDR1 SGHTS and CDR2 YDEGEE. In DNA, the CDR3 is TGTGCCAGCAGCTTGTGGCGGGACGAGCAGTACTTC. The encoded protein is CASSLWRDEQYF.

In its sample, this clone was seen once. The chain employs TRBV5-4 and TRBJ1-4; D gene ambiguous. The CDR3 has 13 residues. V gave up 4 bases and J gave up 15 bases, with 19 bases separating them. Germline V lookup: CDR1 SGHNT, CDR2 YYREEE (reference sequence). Here the CDR3 reads CASSVEAQSPMFF. The DNA of the CDR3 is TGTGCCAGCAGCGTGGAGGCACAGAGCCCCATGTTTTTT.

This clone was seen just once. The rearrangement joins TRBV28 to TRBJ1-5; 7 nucleotides align to TRBD1. In germline, CDR1 is MDHEN, CDR2 SYDVKM. V was pared by 5 bases and J by 4 bases, with 5 bases of the junction left unmatched. The CDR3 sequence is 14 residues long. The DNA of the CDR3 is TGTGCCAGCAGTCTAACGGACAGGAATCAGCCCCAGCATTTT. Its protein is CASSLTDRNQPQHF.

The J gene is TRBJ2-7, the V gene TRBV2, with D perhaps TRBD2 (6 bases). With 8 bases removed from V and 4 bases from J, the gap between germline ends came to 15 bases. Germline CDR1 SNHLY, CDR2 FYNNEI. This CDR3 has 13 residues. This chain's CDR3 is CASSSERRYEQYF. Here the CDR3 DNA reads TGTGCCAGCTCTAGCGAGCGGAGGTACGAGCAGTACTTC.

The chain recombines TRBV4-2 with TRBJ2-7; 11 bases fit TRBD2. The CDR3 has 16 amino acids. Germline values: CDR1 LGHNA, CDR2 YNFKEQ. With V trimmed by 3 bases and J by 3 bases, 7 bases remained unmatched. This chain's CDR3 is CASSHVGTSGIYEQYF. The DNA for the CDR3 is TGTGCCAGCAGCCATGTTGGGACTAGCGGTATCTACGAGCAGTACTTC.

V gene TRBV6-1 combines with J gene TRBJ2-7; perhaps TRBD1 as D (6 bases). Trimming removed 6 bases from V and 1 base from J, with 13 bases in between. The CDR3 loop spans 14 amino acids. Germline V lookup: CDR1 MNHNS, CDR2 SASEGT. This CDR3 reads CASSARDISYEQYF. The CDR3 bases are TGTGCCAGCAGCGCCCGGGACATATCCTACGAGCAGTACTTC.

This clone was seen a handful of times. V usage is TRBV18 and J usage is TRBJ2-5, with D possibly matching TRBD1 (5 bases). This CDR3 region has 13 residues. From germline, CDR1 is KGHSH and CDR2 LQKENI. The germline V and J ends were trimmed by 3 bases and 5 bases, with 10 bases remaining between them. In DNA form, the CDR3 reads TGTGCCAGCTCACCTGGGGCAGGGGAGACCCAGTACTTC. Translating gives CASSPGAGETQYF.